This T cell receptor beta chain derives from a study of vaccination and CD4 T cells after COVID-19. About the research overall: Stimulation used overlapping spike peptides from SARS-CoV-2, HCoV-NL63, HCoV-OC43 and HCoV-229E. General study results and limits: Spike mono-reactive status applied to 304 of 307 vaccine-specific clones in convalescent patients.

V was cut by 3 bases and J by 4 bases, with 6 bases left in between. Germline-derived CDR1 and CDR2 are KGHDR and SFDVKD. The CDR3 contains 13 residues. Noted treatment: approximately 11-day PBMC culture with coronavirus spike peptide pools or control peptides (ViraFEST assay). This clonotype was detected a few times. The antigen is unknown. Cultured CD4+ T cells had their DNA profiled by the Oncomine TCR Beta short-read assay. TCRdb recomputed calls from the PCR reads with MiXCR, one row per CDR3 protein. The data show some 12,000 distinct CDR3 sequences, with 25% to 35% seen just once and about 14% held by the top ten.

This material consisted of CD4+ T cells from blood, cultured in vitro, taken after SARS-CoV-2 vaccination. The gene calls are TRBV24-1 and TRBJ2-1; D is uncertain. The sequence derives from a human donor who had recovered from COVID-19. CDR3 region: CATSDPHYNEQFF. CDR3 nucleotides: TGTGCCACCAGTGATCCACATTACAATGAGCAGTTCTTC.